This TCR beta chain was identified during a study of blood T cell repertoires in COVID-19. Study-level background: Samples of COVID-19 (acute and convalescent) were obtained from the United States, Italy and Spain. In each case, the material was cDNA or gDNA derived from T cells, B-cell-depleted T cells, or PBMCs.

Original processing notes: Using reference gene primer amplification, nucleated cell counts were estimated. Generated by immunoSEQ multiplex PCR, the TCRdb table keeps only in-frame clones and is missing some. V, J and clone size are taken as reported in that table, and D and trimming were inferred from the DNA itself. The data show about 240,000 clones, about 82% seen once. This clone was found once. The germline gives CDR1 SGHNT, CDR2 YYREEE (reference sequence). The CDR3 covers 14 residues. Losses at the gene ends were 4 bases for V and 3 bases for J; bases not matched to a gene: 4. V gene TRBV5-4 combines with J gene TRBJ2-1; TRBD1 matches 7 bases. The sequence derives from a man older than 75 with acute or convalescent COVID-19. Sample: peripheral blood. This CDR3 is CASSKRQGYNEQFF. The DNA of the CDR3 is TGTGCCAGCAGCAAGCGACAGGGCTACAATGAGCAGTTCTTC.